This entry lists 13 T cell receptor beta chains sequenced from one sample in a study of T cells after yellow fever vaccination. MiXCR, applied by TCRdb to the 5' RACE reads, yields one record per CDR3 protein. The data contain under 250,000 distinct CDR3 sequences, roughly 3.3% of them singletons. Sequences were derived from CD4+ T cells sorted from PBMCs, sampled 10 days after the yellow fever booster vaccination. The origin of the receptors is a man aged 18 to 29 who received the YFV17D yellow fever vaccine.

The sample holds a few counts of this clonotype. This chain connects TRBV19 to TRBJ1-5, with D unclear. Trimming pared 3 bases from V and 9 bases from J, leaving 12 bases between. CDR1 LNHDA and CDR2 SQIVND come from the germline V gene (reference sequence). The CDR3 runs to 13 residues. CDR3 amino acids: CASSIWRAGPQHF. DNA for the CDR3: TGTGCCAGTAGTATTTGGCGGGCGGGGCCCCAGCATTTT.

This clonotype appeared many times. The gene calls are TRBV10-3 and TRBJ1-3, with TRBD1 as a possible D gene (6 bases). The CDR3 loop spans 15 amino acids. Trimming took off 4 bases at V and 0 bases at J, with 10 bases between the two ends. The germline CDR1 and CDR2 sequences are ENHRY and SYGVKD. CDR3 amino acids: CAISAQGSSGNTIYF. In DNA, the CDR3 is TGTGCCATCAGTGCGCAGGGGAGCTCTGGAAACACCATATATTTT.

In this sample, this clonotype turned up a few times. The chain carries TRBV5-1 and TRBJ2-1, with TRBD2 matching over 9 bases. V lost 3 bases, J lost 8 bases, and 15 bases stayed unmatched. This CDR3 spans 17 amino acids. The V gene's germline CDR1 is SGHRS and CDR2 YFSETQ. For the CDR3, the DNA is TGCGCCAGCAGCTCCCTTTGGACTAGCGAGGTTTCGCATGAGCAGTTCTTC. This gives the protein CASSSLWTSEVSHEQFF. Supplemented by reference TRBV5-1 and TRBJ2-1, the full variable domain reads KAGVTQTPRYLIKTRGQQVTLSCSPISGHRSVSWYQQTPGQGLQFLFEYFSETQRNKGNFPGRFSGRQFSNSRSEMNVSTLELGDSALYLCASSSLWTSEVSHEQFFGPGTRLTVL.

This clonotype appeared a few times. The chain recombines TRBV11-2 with TRBJ1-3, with TRBD1 matching 7 bases. CDR1 is SGHAT, CDR2 FQNNGV, per germline. The CDR3 runs 16 residues. Germline trimming cut 4 bases from V and 4 bases from J; bases unmatched to any gene: 10. CDR3 in amino acids: CASSSPGTDGGNTIYF. The CDR3 nucleotides read TGTGCCAGCAGCTCGCCGGGGACAGATGGGGGAAACACCATATATTTT.

This clonotype appeared a few times. This sequence joins TRBV12-3 or TRBV12-4 and TRBJ1-2; 8 nucleotides align to TRBD1. V was clipped by 7 bases and J by 3 bases; unmatched bases: 7. The CDR3 is 14 amino acids. DNA of the CDR3: TGTGCCAGCAATCCTCAGGGGGCGGACTATGGCTACACCTTC. This sequence encodes CASNPQGADYGYTF.

This clonotype was seen a few times. The V gene is TRBV6-1, the J gene TRBJ2-3; 8 nucleotides align to TRBD1. The CDR3 contains 15 residues. Per the germline V gene, CDR1 is MNHNS and CDR2 is SASEGT. V lost 2 bases and J lost 4; bases outside the gene matches: 5. The CDR3 here is CASSELDRVPDTQYF. The CDR3 DNA follows: TGTGCCAGCAGTGAACTGGACAGGGTTCCAGATACGCAGTATTTT.

In this sample, this clonotype turned up many times. V is TRBV7-3 and J is TRBJ2-5; 7 nucleotides line up with TRBD2. In germline, CDR1 is SGHTA, CDR2 FQGTGA. Trimming at V came to 3 bases and at J to 3 bases, leaving 1 base not matched to a gene. The CDR3 covers 13 residues. For the CDR3, the DNA is TGTGCCAGCAGCTTTGCGGGGGAAGAGACCCAGTACTTC. This gives the protein CASSFAGEETQYF.

There are many counts of this clonotype. This rearrangement joins TRBV7-8 to TRBJ2-2; 11 bases line up with TRBD2. After removal of 3 bases from V and 5 bases from J, the junction contained 2 bases not matched to a gene. Looked up from germline, CDR1 is SGHVS and CDR2 is FQNEAQ. CDR3 length: 15 residues. CDR3 region: CASSFSGGATGELFF. The CDR3 DNA follows: TGTGCCAGCAGCTTTAGCGGGGGGGCTACCGGGGAGCTGTTTTTT. Variable domain in full (rest from reference TRBV7-8 and TRBJ2-2): GAGVSQSPRYKVAKRGQDVALRCDPISGHVSLFWYQQALGQGPEFLTYFQNEAQLDKSGLPSDRFFAERPEGSVSTLKIQRTQQEDSAVYLCASSFSGGATGELFFGEGSRLTVL.

This clonotype appeared many times. This chain joins TRBV30 and TRBJ1-5; D is ambiguous. V was shortened by 4 bases and J by 2 bases, with 12 bases between the two germline ends. This CDR3 is 14 amino acids long. Germline V gene data show CDR1 as GTSNPN and CDR2 as SVGIG (reference sequence). CDR3 DNA: TGTGCCTGGACGGAGGGCGCGGGCAATCAGCCCCAGCATTTT. Translation: CAWTEGAGNQPQHF.

This chain connects TRBV20-1 to TRBJ2-5, with 8 nucleotides matching TRBD1. V shed 5 bases and J 3 bases; nucleotides not matched to a gene: 5. CDR1 DFQATT and CDR2 SNEGSKA come from the germline V gene (reference sequence). CDR3 length equals 13 residues. This CDR3 reads CSAARDRKETQYF. The CDR3 region has the DNA TGCAGTGCTGCACGGGACAGGAAAGAGACCCAGTACTTC.

Many counts were recorded for this clonotype. The rearrangement uses TRBV7-8 and TRBJ2-1; D is unclear. This CDR3 has 13 residues. V was pared by 2 bases and J by 4 bases, with 6 bases between. The V gene's germline CDR1 is SGHVS and CDR2 FQNEAQ. The CDR3 loop is CASSLIVYNEQFF. The CDR3, as DNA: TGTGCCAGCAGCTTAATAGTTTACAATGAGCAGTTCTTC.

V usage is TRBV20-1 and J usage is TRBJ2-3; 13 nucleotides line up with TRBD2. The V and J ends lost 3 bases and 3 bases, in that order; junction bases with no gene match: 6. The CDR3 runs 16 residues. In germline, CDR1 is DFQATT, CDR2 SNEGSKA (reference sequence). CDR3 sequence reads: CSARGLAGYLTDTQYF. The CDR3 coding sequence is TGCAGTGCTAGGGGACTAGCGGGGTATTTAACAGATACGCAGTATTTT.

At least ten counts were recorded for this clonotype. This chain links TRBV20-1 with TRBJ1-5; no clear D gene. V was pared by 4 bases and J by 4 bases, with 14 bases between. CDR3 length: 14 residues. The V gene's germline CDR1 is DFQATT and CDR2 SNEGSKA (reference sequence). The CDR3 DNA reads TGCAGTGCTAACCCGGGCCACCCAAATCAGCCCCAGCATTTT. Protein sequence: CSANPGHPNQPQHF.